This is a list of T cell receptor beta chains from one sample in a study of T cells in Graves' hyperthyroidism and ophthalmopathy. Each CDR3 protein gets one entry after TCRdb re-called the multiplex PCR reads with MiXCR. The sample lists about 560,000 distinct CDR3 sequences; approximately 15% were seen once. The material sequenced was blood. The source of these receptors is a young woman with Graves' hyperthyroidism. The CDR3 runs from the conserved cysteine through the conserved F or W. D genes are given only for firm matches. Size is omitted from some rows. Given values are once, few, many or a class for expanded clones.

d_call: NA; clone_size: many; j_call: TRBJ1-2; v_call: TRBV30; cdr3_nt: TGTGCCTGGAGTGCCACGAGGTTCTATGGCTACACCTTC; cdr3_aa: CAWSATRFYGYTF
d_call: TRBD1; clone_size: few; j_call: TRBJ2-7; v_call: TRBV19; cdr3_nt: TGTGCCAGTAGTCCCCTGGGGACAGGGGGCGAGCAGTACTTC; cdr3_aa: CASSPLGTGGEQYF
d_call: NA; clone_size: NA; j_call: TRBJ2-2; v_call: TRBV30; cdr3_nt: TGTGCCTGGAGTCCACCCCTGCTAGTAACCGGGGAGCTGTTTTTT; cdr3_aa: CAWSPPLLVTGELFF
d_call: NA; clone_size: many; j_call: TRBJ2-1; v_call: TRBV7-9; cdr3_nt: TGTGCCAGCACCCCTTATCCTGTACAGGGAGGTGAGCAGTTCTTC; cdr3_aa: CASTPYPVQGGEQFF
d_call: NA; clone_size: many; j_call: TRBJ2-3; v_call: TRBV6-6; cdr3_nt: TGTGCCAGCAGTTACCCTGACTTCACAGATACGCAGTATTTT; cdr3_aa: CASSYPDFTDTQYF
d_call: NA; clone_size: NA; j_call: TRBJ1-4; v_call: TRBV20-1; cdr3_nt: TGCAGTGCTGATTCTGGGGGGGGCGAAGGTGAAAAACTGTTTTTT; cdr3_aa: CSADSGGGEGEKLFF
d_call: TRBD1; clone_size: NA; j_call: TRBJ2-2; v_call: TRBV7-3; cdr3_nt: TGTGCCAGCAGCTTAAAACAGGGGGCTACCGGGGAGCTGTTTTTT; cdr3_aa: CASSLKQGATGELFF
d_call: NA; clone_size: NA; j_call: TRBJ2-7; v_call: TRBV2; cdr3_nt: TGTGCCAGCAAGTCCCAGGGGGGCTACGAGCAGTACTTC; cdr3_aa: CASKSQGGYEQYF
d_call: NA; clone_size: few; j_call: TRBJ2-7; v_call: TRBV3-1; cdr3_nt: TGTGCCAGCAGCCGTACCAGAGGAGCTGGCTACGAGCAGTACTTC; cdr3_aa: CASSRTRGAGYEQYF
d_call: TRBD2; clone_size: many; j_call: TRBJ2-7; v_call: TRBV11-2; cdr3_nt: TGTGCCAGCAGCCCCCGGGGGGGGGTCTACGAGCAGTACTTC; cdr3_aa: CASSPRGGVYEQYF
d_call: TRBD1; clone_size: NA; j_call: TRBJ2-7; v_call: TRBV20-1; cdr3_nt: TGCAGTGCTGAAGTTCCAGGGGGCTACGAGCAGTACTTC; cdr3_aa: CSAEVPGGYEQYF
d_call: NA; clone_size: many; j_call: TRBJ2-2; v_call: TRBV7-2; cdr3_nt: TGTGCCAGCAGCTTAGTGGGGTCCCCGAGGAACACCGGGGAGCTGTTTTTT; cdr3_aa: CASSLVGSPRNTGELFF
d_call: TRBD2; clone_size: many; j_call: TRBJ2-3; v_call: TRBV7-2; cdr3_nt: TGTGCCAGCAGCATCACTAGCGGGAGAGACACAGATACGCAGTATTTT; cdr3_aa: CASSITSGRDTDTQYF
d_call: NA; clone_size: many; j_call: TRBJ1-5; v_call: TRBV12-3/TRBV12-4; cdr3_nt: TGTGCCAGCAGTTTAGAGCGAGGTCAGCCCCAGCATTTT; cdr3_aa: CASSLERGQPQHF
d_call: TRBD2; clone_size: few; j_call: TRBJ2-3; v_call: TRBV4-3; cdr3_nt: TGCGCCAGCAGCCAATCTAATCCATCGCCGGGACTAGCGGACACAGATACGCAGTATTTT; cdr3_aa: CASSQSNPSPGLADTDTQYF
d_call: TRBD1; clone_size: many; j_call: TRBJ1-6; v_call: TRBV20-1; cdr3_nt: TGCAGTGCTAGGCCGGGACAGGGTCAGAATTCACCCCTCCACTTT; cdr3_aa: CSARPGQGQNSPLHF
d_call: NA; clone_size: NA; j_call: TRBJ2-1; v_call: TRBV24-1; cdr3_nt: TGTGCCACCAGTGACCCTCTATCAATGAGACAGTTCTTC; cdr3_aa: CATSDPLSMRQFF
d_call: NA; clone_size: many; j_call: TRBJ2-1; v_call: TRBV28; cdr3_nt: TGTGCCAGCAGTCCAGGGGGGGGGGCGTACAATGAGCAGTTCTTC; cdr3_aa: CASSPGGGAYNEQFF
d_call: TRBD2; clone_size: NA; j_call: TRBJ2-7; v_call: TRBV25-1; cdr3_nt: TGTGCCAGCCTCGGGAGGCGCGGCGAGCAGTACTTC; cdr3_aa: CASLGRRGEQYF
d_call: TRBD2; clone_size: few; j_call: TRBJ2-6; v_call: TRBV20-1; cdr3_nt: TGCAGTGCTAGAGCTGGGGGTAGCGGGGTCTCTGGGGCCAACGTCCTGACTTTC; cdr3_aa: CSARAGGSGVSGANVLTF
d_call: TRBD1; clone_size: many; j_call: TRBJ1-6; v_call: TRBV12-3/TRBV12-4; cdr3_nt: TGTGCCAGCAGTCCCCGACAGGGTGTAAATTCACCCCTCCACTTT; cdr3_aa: CASSPRQGVNSPLHF
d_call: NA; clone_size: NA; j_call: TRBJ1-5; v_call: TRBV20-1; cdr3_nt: TGCAGTGCTGCAGAGATCGGGGGTAGCAATCAGCCCCAGCATTTT; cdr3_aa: CSAAEIGGSNQPQHF
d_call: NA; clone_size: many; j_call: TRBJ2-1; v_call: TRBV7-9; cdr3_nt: TGTGCCAGCAGGTCAATCCAGGGGGGGCGGGGTGAGCAGTTCTTC; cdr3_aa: CASRSIQGGRGEQFF
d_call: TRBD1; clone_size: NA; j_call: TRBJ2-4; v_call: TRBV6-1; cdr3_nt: TGTGCCAGCAGATCGGGACAGATCAAAAACATTCAGTACTTC; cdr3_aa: CASRSGQIKNIQYF
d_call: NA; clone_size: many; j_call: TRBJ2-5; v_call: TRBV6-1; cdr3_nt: TGTGCCAGCAGTAGAGTCCCAGGGGAGACCCAGTACTTC; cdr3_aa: CASSRVPGETQYF
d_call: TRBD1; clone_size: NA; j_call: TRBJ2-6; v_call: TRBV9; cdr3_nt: TGTGCCAGCAGCGTAACGGGACAGCCTAACTCTGGGGCCAACGTCCTGACTTTC; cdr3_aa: CASSVTGQPNSGANVLTF
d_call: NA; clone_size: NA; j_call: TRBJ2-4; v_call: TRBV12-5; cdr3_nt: TGTGCTAGTGCCGACCCGAGGAACATTCAGTACTTC; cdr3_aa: CASADPRNIQYF
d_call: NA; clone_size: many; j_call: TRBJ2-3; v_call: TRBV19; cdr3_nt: TGTGCCACCCGGGACTGGTCTAGCACAGATACGCAGTATTTT; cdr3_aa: CATRDWSSTDTQYF
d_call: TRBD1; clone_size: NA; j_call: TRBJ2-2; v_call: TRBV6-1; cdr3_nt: TGTGCCAGCACCAAAATATGGGAAACAGGGGGAATCGCCGGGGAGCTGTTTTTT; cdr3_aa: CASTKIWETGGIAGELFF
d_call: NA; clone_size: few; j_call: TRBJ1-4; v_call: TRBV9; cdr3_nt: TGTGCCAGCAGCGTTGCAGGAGGAGAAAAACTGTTTTTT; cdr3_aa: CASSVAGGEKLFF
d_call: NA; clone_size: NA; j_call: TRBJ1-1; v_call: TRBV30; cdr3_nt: TGTGCCTGGACCAGGGGAAATTCGAACACTGAAGCTTTCTTT; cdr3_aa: CAWTRGNSNTEAFF
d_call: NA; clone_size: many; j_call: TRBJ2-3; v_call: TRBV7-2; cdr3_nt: TGTGCCAGCAGCTTTGAGGATACGCAGTATTTT; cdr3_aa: CASSFEDTQYF
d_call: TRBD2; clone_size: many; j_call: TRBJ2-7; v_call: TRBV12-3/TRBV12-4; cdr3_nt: TGTGCCAGCAGTCGACTAGCGGGAGGAAGCGAGCAGTACTTC; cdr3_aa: CASSRLAGGSEQYF
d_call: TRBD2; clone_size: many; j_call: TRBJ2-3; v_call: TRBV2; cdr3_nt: TGTGCCAGCAGACTAGCGGGATTGGCAGATACGCAGTATTTT; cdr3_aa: CASRLAGLADTQYF
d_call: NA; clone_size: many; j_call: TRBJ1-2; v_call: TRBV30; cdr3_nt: TGTGCCTGGACGGTTGACAGAACTGATGGCTACACCTTC; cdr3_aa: CAWTVDRTDGYTF
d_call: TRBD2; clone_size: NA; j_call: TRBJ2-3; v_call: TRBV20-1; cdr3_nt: TGCAGTGCTAGAGATGCGGCTAGCGGGGCAGATACGCAGTATTTT; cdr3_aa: CSARDAASGADTQYF
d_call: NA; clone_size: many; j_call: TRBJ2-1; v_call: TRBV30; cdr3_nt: TGTGCCTGGAGGTCCGGGACAGCGGGTTACAATGAGCAGTTCTTC; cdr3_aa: CAWRSGTAGYNEQFF
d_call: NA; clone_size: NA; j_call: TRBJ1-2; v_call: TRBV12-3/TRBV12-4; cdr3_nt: TGTGCCAGCAGGGGGACGAACTATGGCTACACCTTC; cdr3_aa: CASRGTNYGYTF
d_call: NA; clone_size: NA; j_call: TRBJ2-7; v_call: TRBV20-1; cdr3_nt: TGCAGTGCCCGCGATGCCCTTAGCTCCTACGAGCAGTACTTC; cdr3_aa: CSARDALSSYEQYF
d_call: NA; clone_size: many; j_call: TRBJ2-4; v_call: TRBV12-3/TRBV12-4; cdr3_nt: TGTGCCAGCAGTCCCCAGGGAGCCGGCATTCAGTACTTC; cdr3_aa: CASSPQGAGIQYF
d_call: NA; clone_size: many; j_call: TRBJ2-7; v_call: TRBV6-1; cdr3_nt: TGTGCCAGCAGTTATAGGGGTGCGGGATTCTACGAGCAGTACTTC; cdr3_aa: CASSYRGAGFYEQYF